This T cell receptor (beta chain) was sequenced for a study of CD4 T cells in relation to SARS-CoV-2 and coronaviruses. Looking at the study overall: The restricting HLA molecule for shared crossreactive spike epitopes was mapped.

This table comes from immunoSEQ multiplex PCR, and its TCRdb copy is limited to in-frame clones, with some not included. The sample includes about 60,000 clones, 94% seen only once; the top ten take roughly 0.14%. The junction had 6 bases not matched to a gene; V was cut back by 3 bases and J by 5 bases. Germline lookup yields CDR1 KGHDR and CDR2 SFDVKD. The CDR3 covers 16 residues. Before the COVID-19 pandemic, during about 2011-2019, CD4+ T cells were taken from unexposed donors. The clonotype originates from a human donor in good health. The material sequenced was naive CD4+ T cells from PBMCs. The subset: naive CD4+ T cells isolated by negative enrichment. This chain connects TRBV24-1 to TRBJ2-1, with 10 bases identical to TRBD2. CDR3 in DNA: TGTGCCACCAGTGATAATGGACTAGCGGTAAACAATGAGCAGTTCTTC. It specifies CATSDNGLAVNNEQFF.